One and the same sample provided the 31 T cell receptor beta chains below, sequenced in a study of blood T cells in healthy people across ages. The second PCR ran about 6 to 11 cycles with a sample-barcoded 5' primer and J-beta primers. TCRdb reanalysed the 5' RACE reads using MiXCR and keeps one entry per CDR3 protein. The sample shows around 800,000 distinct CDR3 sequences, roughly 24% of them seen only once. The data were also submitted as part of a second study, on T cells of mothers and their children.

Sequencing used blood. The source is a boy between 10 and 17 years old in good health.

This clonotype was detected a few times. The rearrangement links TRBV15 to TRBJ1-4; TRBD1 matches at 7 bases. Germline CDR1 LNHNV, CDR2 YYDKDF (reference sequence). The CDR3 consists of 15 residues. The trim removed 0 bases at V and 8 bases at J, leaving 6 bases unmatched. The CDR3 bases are TGTGCCACCAGCAGAGACACAGGGGAGGGGGAAAAACTGTTTTTT. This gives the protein CATSRDTGEGEKLFF. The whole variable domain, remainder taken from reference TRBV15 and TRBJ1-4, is DAMVIQNPRYQVTQFGKPVTLSCSQTLNHNVMYWYQQKSSQAPKLLFHYYDKDFNNEADTPDNFQSRRPNTSFCFLDIRSPGLGDTAMYLCATSRDTGEGEKLFFGSGTQLSVL.

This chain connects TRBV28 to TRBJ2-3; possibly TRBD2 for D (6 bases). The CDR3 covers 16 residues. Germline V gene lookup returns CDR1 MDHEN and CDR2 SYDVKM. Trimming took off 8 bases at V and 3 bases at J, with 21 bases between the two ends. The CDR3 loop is CASSPWRGSGTDTQYF. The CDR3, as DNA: TGTGCCAGCTCCCCTTGGCGGGGCTCGGGGACAGATACGCAGTATTTT.

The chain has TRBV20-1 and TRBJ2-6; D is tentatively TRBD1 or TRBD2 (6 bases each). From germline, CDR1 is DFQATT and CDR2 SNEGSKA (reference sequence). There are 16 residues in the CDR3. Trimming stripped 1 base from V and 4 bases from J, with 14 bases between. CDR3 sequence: CSARGKGGAGANVLTF. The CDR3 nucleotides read TGCAGTGCTAGAGGCAAGGGGGGCGCAGGGGCCAACGTCCTGACTTTC.

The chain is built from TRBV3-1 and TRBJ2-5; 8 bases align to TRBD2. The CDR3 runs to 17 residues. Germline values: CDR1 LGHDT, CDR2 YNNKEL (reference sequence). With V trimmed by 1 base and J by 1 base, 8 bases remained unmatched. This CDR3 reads CASSQGERGPSQETQYF. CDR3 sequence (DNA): TGTGCCAGCAGCCAAGGTGAGCGGGGGCCTTCCCAAGAGACCCAGTACTTC.

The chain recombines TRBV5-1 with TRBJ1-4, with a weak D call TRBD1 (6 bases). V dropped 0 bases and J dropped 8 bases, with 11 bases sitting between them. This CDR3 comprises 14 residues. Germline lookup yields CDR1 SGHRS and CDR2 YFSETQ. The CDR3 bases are TGCGCCAGCAGCTTGGAGCCAGGGGTGGAAAAACTGTTTTTT. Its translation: CASSLEPGVEKLFF.

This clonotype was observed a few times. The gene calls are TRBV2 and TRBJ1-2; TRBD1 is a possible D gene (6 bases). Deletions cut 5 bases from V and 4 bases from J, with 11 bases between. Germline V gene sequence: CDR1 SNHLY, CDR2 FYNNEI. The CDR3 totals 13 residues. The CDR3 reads CASSNGQPYGYTF. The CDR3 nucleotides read TGTGCCAGCAGTAACGGACAGCCCTATGGCTACACCTTC.

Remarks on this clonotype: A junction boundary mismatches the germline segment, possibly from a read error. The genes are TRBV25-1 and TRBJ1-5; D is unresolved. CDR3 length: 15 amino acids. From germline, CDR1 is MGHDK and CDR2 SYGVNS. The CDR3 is CASSESDDSNQPQRF. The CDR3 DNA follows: TGTGCCAGCAGTGAATCAGACGATAGCAATCAGCCCCAGCGTTTT.

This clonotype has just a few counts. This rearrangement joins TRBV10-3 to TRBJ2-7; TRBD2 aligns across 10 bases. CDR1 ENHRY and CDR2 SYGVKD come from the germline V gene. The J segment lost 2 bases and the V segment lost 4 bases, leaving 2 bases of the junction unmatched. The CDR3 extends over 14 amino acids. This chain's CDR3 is CAISGSGGPYEQYF. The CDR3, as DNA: TGTGCCATCAGTGGTAGCGGGGGGCCCTACGAGCAGTACTTC.

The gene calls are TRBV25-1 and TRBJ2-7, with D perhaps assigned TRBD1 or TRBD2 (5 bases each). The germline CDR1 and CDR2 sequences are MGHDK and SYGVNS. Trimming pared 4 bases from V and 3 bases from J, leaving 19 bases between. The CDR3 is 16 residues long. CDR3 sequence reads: CASSGGPLRGVYEQYF. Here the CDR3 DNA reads TGTGCCAGCAGTGGAGGACCCTTGAGGGGAGTCTACGAGCAGTACTTC.

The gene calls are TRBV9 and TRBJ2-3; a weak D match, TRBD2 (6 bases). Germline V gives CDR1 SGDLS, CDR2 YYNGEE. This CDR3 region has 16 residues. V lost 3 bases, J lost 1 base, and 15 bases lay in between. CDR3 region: CASSDGAGTRTDTQYF. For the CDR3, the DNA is TGTGCCAGCAGCGACGGAGCGGGTACCCGCACAGATACGCAGTATTTT.

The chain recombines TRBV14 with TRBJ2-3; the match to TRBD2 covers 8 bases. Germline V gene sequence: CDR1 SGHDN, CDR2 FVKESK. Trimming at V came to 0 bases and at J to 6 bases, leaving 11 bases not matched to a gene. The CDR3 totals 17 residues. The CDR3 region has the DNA TGTGCCAGCAGCCAAGAAACTTCGAGCGGGAGATATGATACGCAGTATTTT. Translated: CASSQETSSGRYDTQYF.

The CDR3, as DNA: TGTGCTAGTGGTTTGGTCCTATGGACACAGAGCTCTGGAAACACCATATATTTT. Translated: CASGLVLWTQSSGNTIYF. The rearrangement links TRBV12-5 to TRBJ1-3; TRBD1 is a possible D gene (5 bases). CDR1 and CDR2 (germline): LGHNT, FRNRAP. V lost 0 bases and J 0 bases, leaving 15 bases between the germline ends. There are 18 residues in the CDR3.

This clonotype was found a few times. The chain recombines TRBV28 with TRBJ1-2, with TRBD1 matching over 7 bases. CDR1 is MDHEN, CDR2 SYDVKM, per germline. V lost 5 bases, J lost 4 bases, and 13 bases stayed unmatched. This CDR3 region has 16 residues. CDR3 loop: CASSGPGTEGAYGYTF. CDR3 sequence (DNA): TGTGCCAGCAGTGGCCCCGGGACAGAGGGGGCCTATGGCTACACCTTC.

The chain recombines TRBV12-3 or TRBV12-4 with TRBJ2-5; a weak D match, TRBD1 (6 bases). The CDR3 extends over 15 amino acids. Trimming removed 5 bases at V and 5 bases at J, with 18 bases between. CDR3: CASSPEDRPGETQYF. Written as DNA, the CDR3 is TGTGCCAGCAGTCCCGAGGACAGACCGGGGGAGACCCAGTACTTC.

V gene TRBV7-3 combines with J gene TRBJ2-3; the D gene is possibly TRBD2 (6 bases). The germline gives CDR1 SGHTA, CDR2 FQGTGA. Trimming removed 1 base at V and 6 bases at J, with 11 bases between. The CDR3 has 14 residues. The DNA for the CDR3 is TGTGCCAGCAGCTTAAATCCGGGAGAGGATACGCAGTATTTT. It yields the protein CASSLNPGEDTQYF.

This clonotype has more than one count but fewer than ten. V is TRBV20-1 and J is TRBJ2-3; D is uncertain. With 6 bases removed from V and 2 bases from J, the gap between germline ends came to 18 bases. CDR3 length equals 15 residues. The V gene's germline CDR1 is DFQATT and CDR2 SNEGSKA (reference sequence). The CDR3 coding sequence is TGCAGTGCCCAATTAAAAGATTACTTCACAGATACGCAGTATTTT. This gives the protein CSAQLKDYFTDTQYF.

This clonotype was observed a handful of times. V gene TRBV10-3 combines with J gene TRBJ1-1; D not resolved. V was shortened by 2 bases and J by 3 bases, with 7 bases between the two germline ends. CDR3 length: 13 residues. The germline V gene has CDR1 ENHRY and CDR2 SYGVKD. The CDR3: CAISEGVDTEAFF. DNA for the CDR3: TGTGCCATCAGTGAGGGGGTTGACACTGAAGCTTTCTTT.

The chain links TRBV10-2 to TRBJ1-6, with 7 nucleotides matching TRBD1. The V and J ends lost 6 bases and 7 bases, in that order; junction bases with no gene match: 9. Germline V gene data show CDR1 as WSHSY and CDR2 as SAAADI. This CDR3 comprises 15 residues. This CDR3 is CASRTPGQTNSPLHF. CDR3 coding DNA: TGCGCCAGCAGGACACCGGGACAGACCAATTCACCCCTCCACTTT.

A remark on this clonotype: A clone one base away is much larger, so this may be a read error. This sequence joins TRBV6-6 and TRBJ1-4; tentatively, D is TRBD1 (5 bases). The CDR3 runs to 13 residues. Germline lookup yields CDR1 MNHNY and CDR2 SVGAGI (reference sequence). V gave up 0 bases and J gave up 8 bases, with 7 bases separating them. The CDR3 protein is CASSYSGEEKLFF. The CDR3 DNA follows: TGTGCCAGCAGTTACTCAGGGGAAGAAAAACTGTTTTTT.

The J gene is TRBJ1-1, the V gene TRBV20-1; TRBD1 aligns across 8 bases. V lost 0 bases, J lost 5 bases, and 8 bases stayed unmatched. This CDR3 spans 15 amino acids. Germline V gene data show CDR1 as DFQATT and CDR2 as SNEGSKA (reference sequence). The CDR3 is CSAREQGALGTEAFF. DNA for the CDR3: TGCAGTGCTAGAGAGCAGGGGGCATTGGGAACTGAAGCTTTCTTT.

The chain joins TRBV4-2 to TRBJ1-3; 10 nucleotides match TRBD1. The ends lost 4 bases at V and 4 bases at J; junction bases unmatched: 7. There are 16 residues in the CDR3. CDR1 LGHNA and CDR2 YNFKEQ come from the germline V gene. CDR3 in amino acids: CASSPHAGQGGNTIYF. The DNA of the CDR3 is TGTGCCAGCAGCCCCCACGCGGGACAGGGGGGAAACACCATATATTTT.

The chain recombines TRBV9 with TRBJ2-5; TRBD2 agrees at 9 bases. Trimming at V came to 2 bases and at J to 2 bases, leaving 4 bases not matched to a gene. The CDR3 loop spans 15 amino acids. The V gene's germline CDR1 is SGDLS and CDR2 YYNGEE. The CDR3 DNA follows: TGTGCCAGCAGCGTCAGGGCGGGGGGGCAAGAGACCCAGTACTTC. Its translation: CASSVRAGGQETQYF.

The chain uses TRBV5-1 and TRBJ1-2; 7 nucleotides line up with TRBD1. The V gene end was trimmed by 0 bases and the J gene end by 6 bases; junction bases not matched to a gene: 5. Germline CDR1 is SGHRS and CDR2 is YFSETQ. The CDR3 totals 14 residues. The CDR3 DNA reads TGCGCCAGCAGCTTGGTCGGGACAGCCGATGGCTACACCTTC. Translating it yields CASSLVGTADGYTF.

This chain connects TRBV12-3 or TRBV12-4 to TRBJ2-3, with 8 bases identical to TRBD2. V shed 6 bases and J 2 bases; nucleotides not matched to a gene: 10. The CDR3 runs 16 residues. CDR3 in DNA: TGTGCCAGCAGCTCCTACCGGACTAGCTCCACAGATACGCAGTATTTT. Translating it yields CASSSYRTSSTDTQYF.

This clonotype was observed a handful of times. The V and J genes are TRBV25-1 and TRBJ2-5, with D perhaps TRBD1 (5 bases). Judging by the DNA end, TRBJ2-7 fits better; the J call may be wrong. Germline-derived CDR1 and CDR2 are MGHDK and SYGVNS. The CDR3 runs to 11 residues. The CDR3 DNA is TGTGCCAGCAGTGAGGGGCTCGAGCAGTACTTC. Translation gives CASSEGLEQYF.

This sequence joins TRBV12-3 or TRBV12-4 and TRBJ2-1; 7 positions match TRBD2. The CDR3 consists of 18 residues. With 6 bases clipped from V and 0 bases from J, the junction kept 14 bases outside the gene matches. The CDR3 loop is CASSGWGLAESSYNEQFF. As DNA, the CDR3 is TGTGCCAGCAGCGGATGGGGCCTAGCGGAAAGCTCCTACAATGAGCAGTTCTTC.

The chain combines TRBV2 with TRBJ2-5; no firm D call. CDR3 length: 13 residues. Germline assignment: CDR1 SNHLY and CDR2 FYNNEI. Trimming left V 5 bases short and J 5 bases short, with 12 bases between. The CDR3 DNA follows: TGTGCCAGCAGTCCCGAATCTCGTGAGACCCAGTACTTC. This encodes CASSPESRETQYF. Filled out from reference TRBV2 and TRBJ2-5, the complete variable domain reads EPEVTQTPSHQVTQMGQEVILRCVPISNHLYFYWYRQILGQKVEFLVSFYNNEISEKSEIFDDQFSVERPDGSNFTLKIRSTKLEDSAMYFCASSPESRETQYFGPGTRLLVL.

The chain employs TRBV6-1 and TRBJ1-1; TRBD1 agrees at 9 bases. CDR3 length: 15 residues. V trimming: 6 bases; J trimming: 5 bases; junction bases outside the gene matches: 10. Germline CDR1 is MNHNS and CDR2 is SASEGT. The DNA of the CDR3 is TGTGCCAGCAGGAGAAACAGGGGGCTGGGGACTGAAGCTTTCTTT. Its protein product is CASRRNRGLGTEAFF.

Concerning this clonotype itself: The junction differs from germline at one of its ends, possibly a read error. The CDR3 sequence: CASSLGPTPGQRDYDYTF. The CDR3, as DNA: TGTGCCAGCAGTTTAGGGCCTACACCCGGGCAGAGGGACTATGACTACACCTTC. The genes are TRBV12-3 or TRBV12-4 and TRBJ1-2, with D possibly TRBD1 on 5 matching bases. This CDR3 has 18 amino acids.

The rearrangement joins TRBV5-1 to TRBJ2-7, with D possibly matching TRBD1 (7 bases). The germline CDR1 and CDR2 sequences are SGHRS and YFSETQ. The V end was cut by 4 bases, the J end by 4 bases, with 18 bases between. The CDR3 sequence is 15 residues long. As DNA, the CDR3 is TGCGCCAGCAGCGATGAGAGGACAGGAGGGTACGAGCAGTACTTC. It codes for CASSDERTGGYEQYF.

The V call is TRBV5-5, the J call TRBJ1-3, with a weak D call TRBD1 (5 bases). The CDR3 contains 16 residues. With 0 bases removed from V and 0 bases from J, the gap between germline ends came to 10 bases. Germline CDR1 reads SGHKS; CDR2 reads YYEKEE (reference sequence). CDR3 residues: CASSLGGLSSGNTIYF. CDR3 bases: TGTGCCAGCAGCTTGGGGGGACTGTCCTCTGGAAACACCATATATTTT. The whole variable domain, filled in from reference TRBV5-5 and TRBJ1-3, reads DAGVTQSPTHLIKTRGQQVTLRCSPISGHKSVSWYQQVLGQGPQFIFQYYEKEERGRGNFPDRFSARQFPNYSSELNVNALLLGDSALYLCASSLGGLSSGNTIYFGEGSWLTVV.